This section outlines one T cell receptor (beta chain) sequence together with its context. Its antigen is not identified. This specimen comes from a study of OX40 agonist ivuxolimab in advanced cancers. Background on the study: Every 2 weeks, ivuxolimab was infused into the patients intravenously at between 0.01 and 10 mg/kg. Patients with prior anti-PD-1, anti-PD-L1 or anti-CTLA-4 therapy were eligible; 40% had some. Overall study findings and caveats: At 0.1 to 3.0 mg/kg and by week 6, clonal expansion occurred in CD4+ and CD8+ blood T cells.

Only in-frame clones appear in the TCRdb table, and some are missing; sequencing was by immunoSEQ multiplex PCR. The sample gives over 45,000 clones, approximately 83% of which show up once; 3% to 3.5% is in the top ten. Germline V gene sequence: CDR1 MNHNY, CDR2 SVGAGI (reference sequence). CDR3 length: 15 amino acids. V was clipped by 6 bases and J by 1 base, with 15 bases between them. The TCR originated in an adult with an advanced solid tumor such as melanoma, head and neck, liver or kidney cancer. The V gene is TRBV6-6, the J gene TRBJ1-1; a weak D match, TRBD1 (5 bases). Sequencing used CD4+ or CD8+ T cells sorted from blood, obtained in a trial of the OX40 agonist ivuxolimab. This CDR3 reads CASRATGTTNTEAFF. CDR3 DNA: TGTGCCAGCAGGGCCACCGGGACGACGAACACTGAAGCTTTCTTT.